The clone carrying this T cell receptor (beta chain) was picked up a small number of times. Its cognate antigen is unknown. The length of the CDR3 is 11 residues. The germline V and J ends were trimmed by 6 bases and 8 bases, with 7 bases remaining between them. This record comes from a study of identical twins. Study results and limitations: Out-of-frame sharing of TCR alpha in monozygotic twins was underestimated by models. Zero-insertion findings could be partly confounded by invariant cells (MAIT and iNKT cells). Alpha sequences out of frame and shared by twins had excess low generation probability.

TCRdb itself ran the 5' RACE reads through MiXCR, one entry per CDR3 protein. The data contain 250,000 or so distinct CDR3 sequences, approximately 11% of them singletons. The same sample was also used in a study of yellow fever vaccine responses in identical twins.

This receptor was identified in a woman under 30 in good health. The genes are TRBV12-3 or TRBV12-4 and TRBJ2-2; D remains ambiguous. Material for sequencing was memory (CD45RO+) T cells sorted from blood. The DNA of the CDR3 is TGTGCCAGCAGCAACAGAGGGGAGCTGTTTTTT. Translated, it gives CASSNRGELFF.